The rows below give T cell receptor beta chains drawn from one sample of a study of blood T cell repertoires in COVID-19. Produced via immunoSEQ multiplex PCR; TCRdb's table is partial and in-frame only. Among 200,000 to 250,000 clones listed, about 84% were seen once. The sample was peripheral blood. The receptors come from a man of 80 years or more with acute or convalescent COVID-19. Both conserved end residues are part of each CDR3. A D gene is named only where the DNA matches it firmly. Only part of the rows carry a size: once, few, many, or a class if the clone is expanded.

d_call	clone_size	v_call	j_call	cdr3_aa	cdr3_nt
TRBD2	once	TRBV4-2	TRBJ2-1	CASSRASGENNEQFF	TGTGCCAGCAGCCGGGCTAGCGGGGAAAACAATGAGCAGTTCTTC
TRBD1	.	TRBV7-2	TRBJ2-1	CASSQQQGILFSEQFF	TGTGCCAGCAGCCAACAACAGGGGATACTGTTTAGTGAGCAGTTCTTC
.	.	TRBV19	TRBJ1-2	CASSIRGGGYTF	TGTGCCAGTAGTATACGGGGGGGAGGCTACACCTTC
TRBD1	.	TRBV7-2	TRBJ2-5	CASSSQRGQGGTQYF	TGTGCCAGCAGCTCCCAGAGGGGACAGGGGGGGACCCAGTACTTC
.	.	TRBV28	TRBJ2-3	CASSSGTIADTQYF	TGTGCCAGCAGTTCCGGGACAATAGCAGATACGCAGTATTTT
.	.	TRBV5-1	TRBJ1-1	CASSLALPGQTGAFF	TGCGCCAGCAGCTTGGCCCTGCCCGGACAGACGGGGGCTTTCTTT
.	.	TRBV10-1	TRBJ2-3	CASSESTAPTDTQYF	TGCGCCAGCAGTGAGTCGACAGCGCCCACAGATACGCAGTATTTT
.	.	TRBV11-3	TRBJ1-1	CASSLDSRAEAFF	TGTGCCAGCAGCTTAGATAGCAGAGCTGAAGCTTTCTTT
.	.	TRBV9	TRBJ2-1	CASSFGPRGIYNEQFF	TGTGCCAGCAGCTTTGGGCCAAGGGGGATCTACAATGAGCAGTTCTTC
TRBD2	.	TRBV9	TRBJ2-7	CASTRTGRGGEQYF	TGTGCCAGCACCCGGACCGGGAGGGGGGGCGAGCAGTACTTC
TRBD1	.	TRBV5-4	TRBJ2-3	CASSLEGQGTDTQYF	TGTGCCAGCAGCTTGGAAGGACAGGGAACAGATACGCAGTATTTT
TRBD2	.	TRBV24-1	TRBJ2-1	CATSGLAGEAYNEQFF	TGTGCCACCAGTGGCCTAGCGGGAGAGGCCTACAATGAGCAGTTCTTC
.	.	TRBV19	TRBJ1-3	CASSDQATGNTIYF	TGTGCCAGTAGTGACCAGGCCACGGGAAACACCATATATTTT
.	.	TRBV5-4	TRBJ1-2	CASSLAREDYGYTF	TGTGCCAGCAGCTTGGCTCGGGAAGACTATGGCTACACCTTC
TRBD1	few	TRBV10-3	TRBJ2-1	CAIRRDRVDEQFF	TGTGCCATCAGACGCGACAGGGTGGATGAGCAGTTCTTC
.	.	TRBV6-5	TRBJ1-3	CASSYSGALSGNTIYF	TGTGCCAGCAGTTACTCAGGAGCCCTCTCTGGAAACACCATATATTTT
.	once	TRBV18	TRBJ1-2	CASSLSRSSGYTF	TGTGCCAGCTCACTGTCCCGCTCTAGCGGCTACACCTTC
TRBD1	.	TRBV6-1	TRBJ2-7	CASSEAGTGTGEQYF	TGTGCCAGCAGTGAAGCGGGGACAGGGACCGGCGAGCAGTACTTC
.	.	TRBV3-1/TRBV3-2	TRBJ1-1	CASRRTTEEAFF	TGTGCCAGCAGACGTACCACCGAGGAAGCTTTCTTT
TRBD1	.	TRBV7-9	TRBJ1-1	CASSLTRDRETEAFF	TGTGCCAGCAGCTTAACCCGGGACAGGGAAACTGAAGCTTTCTTT
TRBD2	.	TRBV11-1	TRBJ2-5	CASSLATSGGRETQYF	TGTGCCAGCAGCTTAGCTACTAGCGGGGGGAGAGAGACCCAGTACTTC
TRBD1	.	TRBV15	TRBJ1-5	CATSGQDNQPQHF	TGTGCCACCAGCGGACAGGATAATCAGCCCCAGCATTTT
TRBD1	.	TRBV12-5	TRBJ2-1	CASGLGGQGPYNEQFF	TGTGCTAGTGGTTTGGGAGGACAGGGACCTTACAATGAGCAGTTCTTC
.	.	TRBV28	TRBJ2-3	CASSLYNTDTQYF	TGTGCCAGCAGTTTGTACAACACAGATACGCAGTATTTT
.	.	TRBV5-1	TRBJ1-6	CASSLAGGEGNSPLHF	TGCGCCAGCAGCTTGGCGGGGGGAGAAGGTAATTCACCCCTCCACTTT
TRBD1	.	TRBV6-5	TRBJ1-4	CASSQFGTVVEKLFF	TGTGCCAGCAGCCAATTCGGGACAGTTGTGGAAAAACTGTTTTTT
.	.	TRBV6-1	TRBJ1-1	CASSEHKTEAFF	TGTGCCAGCAGTGAACACAAGACTGAAGCTTTCTTT
TRBD1	.	TRBV6-5	TRBJ1-2	CASSTDRRGYGYTF	TGTGCCAGCAGCACGGACAGGCGGGGCTATGGCTACACCTTC
TRBD1	.	TRBV7-2	TRBJ2-4	CAVRDRENIQYF	TGTGCCGTCCGGGACAGGGAAAACATTCAGTACTTC
.	.	TRBV7-9	TRBJ2-7	CASSLGPEGSEQYF	TGTGCCAGCAGCTTAGGACCGGAGGGCTCCGAGCAGTACTTC
.	few	TRBV7-2	TRBJ2-3	CASSLYGGPTDTQYF	TGTGCCAGCAGCTTATACGGGGGGCCGACAGATACGCAGTATTTT
TRBD2	.	TRBV3-1/TRBV3-2	TRBJ2-7	CASSHLAGANEQYF	TGTGCCAGCAGCCACCTAGCGGGGGCGAACGAGCAGTACTTC
.	.	TRBV6-5	TRBJ2-7	CASSRPSSYEQYF	TGTGCCAGCAGTCGTCCTTCTTCCTACGAGCAGTACTTC
TRBD1	.	TRBV29-1	TRBJ2-7	CSVITGVVGQYF	TGCAGCGTTATAACAGGGGTTGTCGGGCAGTACTTC
.	.	TRBV2	TRBJ2-1	CASSWSSRGRSYNEQFF	TGTGCCAGCAGTTGGTCGTCGCGGGGTCGCTCCTACAATGAGCAGTTCTTC